Listed below are T cell receptor beta chains from one sample, sequenced in a study of cytomegalovirus exposure and HLA in healthy donors. Assay used: immunoSEQ multiplex PCR; TCRdb lists only in-frame clones, some missing. This sample's table has around 51,000 clones. Input material: PBMCs. The receptors shown here come from a man aged 40-55 years in good health and CMV-seropositive. Each CDR3 is given with its conserved first and last residue. The D gene is left open where the match is weak.

d_gene	v_gene	j_gene	CDR3aa	CDR3nt
-	TRBV29-1	TRBJ2-2	CSVEVGASTGELFF	TGCAGCGTTGAAGTAGGGGCAAGCACCGGGGAGCTGTTTTTT
TRBD1	TRBV28	TRBJ1-2	CASSPQGDRDGYTF	TGTGCCAGCAGTCCACAGGGGGATAGGGATGGCTACACCTTC
-	TRBV5-4	TRBJ2-7	CASSPDYRVEQYF	TGTGCCAGCAGCCCAGATTACAGGGTCGAGCAGTACTTC
-	TRBV5-4	TRBJ1-4	CASSLDPGNEKLFF	TGTGCCAGCAGCTTGGACCCAGGGAATGAAAAACTGTTTTTT
TRBD1	TRBV18	TRBJ2-7	CASSPGQGFHEQYF	TGTGCCAGCTCACCTGGACAGGGGTTCCACGAGCAGTACTTC
-	TRBV27	TRBJ1-1	CASSLSPTGSTEAFF	TGTGCCAGCAGTTTATCCCCAACAGGGTCCACTGAAGCTTTCTTT
-	TRBV2	TRBJ1-5	CASSGQASNQPQHF	TGTGCCAGCAGTGGGCAGGCAAGCAATCAGCCCCAGCATTTT
TRBD1	TRBV30	TRBJ1-2	CAWSVGTGGGYTF	TGTGCCTGGAGTGTAGGGACAGGTGGAGGCTACACCTTC
TRBD1	TRBV7-3	TRBJ1-2	CASSSGQDYGYTF	TGTGCCAGCAGCTCTGGACAGGACTATGGCTACACCTTC
TRBD1	TRBV6-5	TRBJ2-7	CASSFDRAAYEQYF	TGTGCCAGCAGTTTCGACAGGGCCGCCTACGAGCAGTACTTC
-	TRBV7-2	TRBJ2-1	CASSLERTDKKFF	TGTGCCAGCAGCTTAGAACGAACCGACAAAAAGTTCTTC
-	TRBV4-2	TRBJ1-3	CASSQDLGQVEYSGNTIYF	TGTGCCAGCAGCCAAGATTTGGGGCAGGTTGAATACTCTGGAAACACCATATATTTT
TRBD2	TRBV7-6	TRBJ2-5	CASTGGLVLNQETQYF	TGTGCCAGCACGGGGGGACTAGTCCTTAATCAAGAGACCCAGTACTTC
-	TRBV25-1	TRBJ2-7	CASSEPRGGSYEQYF	TGTGCCAGCAGTGAGCCTAGAGGCGGCTCCTACGAGCAGTACTTC
TRBD2	TRBV28	TRBJ2-5	CASSLGTSGGAIETQYF	TGTGCCAGCAGTCTTGGGACTAGCGGGGGGGCTATAGAGACCCAGTACTTC
-	TRBV18	TRBJ2-7	CASSLASYEQYF	TGTGCCAGCTCATTGGCCTCCTACGAGCAGTACTTC
TRBD2	TRBV6-1	TRBJ2-7	CASSESGAYEQYF	TGTGCCAGCAGTGAAAGCGGGGCTTACGAGCAGTACTTC
-	TRBV18	TRBJ1-1	CASSPRGDIPQPEAFF	TGTGCCAGCTCTCCCCGGGGGGACATCCCCCAACCTGAAGCTTTCTTT
TRBD1	TRBV6-5	TRBJ1-4	CASRDRGLANEKLFF	TGTGCCTCCAGGGACAGGGGGCTCGCTAATGAAAAACTGTTTTTT
-	TRBV29-1	TRBJ1-4	CSVEDEEEKLFF	TGCAGCGTTGAAGATGAGGAGGAAAAACTGTTTTTT
TRBD1	TRBV6-5	TRBJ2-5	CASSYSGQGGETQYF	TGTGCCAGCAGTTACTCTGGACAGGGTGGGGAGACCCAGTACTTC
-	TRBV19	TRBJ1-2	CASSSGTPFYGYTF	TGTGCCAGTAGCTCCGGGACACCCTTCTATGGCTACACCTTC
-	TRBV28	TRBJ1-4	CASSFHATNEKLFF	TGTGCCAGCAGTTTTCATGCAACTAATGAAAAACTGTTTTTT
-	TRBV7-7	TRBJ2-7	CASSSGTYASEQYF	TGTGCCAGCAGCTCCGGGACTTACGCCTCCGAGCAGTACTTC
-	TRBV10-1	TRBJ2-7	CASSDPGDRGGEQYF	TGCGCCAGCAGTGATCCGGGGGATAGGGGAGGCGAGCAGTACTTC
-	TRBV5-1	TRBJ2-3	CASSFGGFGDYGTDTQYF	TGCGCCAGCAGCTTCGGAGGTTTCGGGGATTACGGCACAGATACGCAGTATTTT
TRBD1	TRBV6-1	TRBJ2-7	CASSERETGGYEQYF	TGTGCCAGCAGTGAAAGAGAGACAGGGGGGTACGAGCAGTACTTC
TRBD1	TRBV5-6	TRBJ2-1	CASSRPGQGEGFF	TGTGCCAGCAGCCGACCGGGACAGGGAGAGGGGTTCTTC
-	TRBV6-5	TRBJ2-1	CASSYDPAQGNEQFF	TGTGCCAGCAGTTACGATCCTGCCCAGGGGAATGAGCAGTTCTTC
-	TRBV5-8	TRBJ2-6	CASSLGQFFSGANVLTF	TGTGCCAGCAGCTTGGGACAGTTTTTCTCTGGGGCCAACGTCCTGACTTTC
TRBD1	TRBV7-2	TRBJ2-4	CASSFFRDRGGKNIQYF	TGTGCCAGCAGCTTTTTCCGGGACAGGGGAGGCAAAAACATTCAGTACTTC
TRBD2	TRBV23-1	TRBJ2-5	CASPNQRGGETQYF	TGCGCCAGCCCAAATCAGCGGGGGGGAGAGACCCAGTACTTC
TRBD2	TRBV6-1	TRBJ2-1	CASSELSGGPLNEQFF	TGTGCCAGCAGTGAGCTTTCGGGAGGTCCTCTCAATGAGCAGTTCTTC
TRBD1	TRBV7-8	TRBJ2-3	CASSPQTGFTDTQYF	TGTGCCAGCAGCCCACAGACAGGGTTCACAGATACGCAGTATTTT
TRBD1	TRBV5-1	TRBJ1-3	CASSARDSDYSGNTIYF	TGCGCCAGCAGCGCACGGGACAGCGATTACTCTGGAAACACCATATATTTT
-	TRBV7-2	TRBJ1-5	CASSLTGRNQPQHF	TGTGCCAGCAGCTTAACGGGGAGAAATCAGCCCCAGCATTTT
TRBD1	TRBV5-1	TRBJ2-4	CASSITTGGNIQYF	TGCGCCAGCAGCATAACGACAGGGGGCAACATTCAGTACTTC
TRBD2	TRBV5-1	TRBJ2-7	CASSFSGPSGSYEQYF	TGCGCCAGCAGCTTCTCAGGGCCTAGCGGCTCCTACGAGCAGTACTTC
TRBD1	TRBV27	TRBJ1-2	CASSGTVNYGYTF	TGTGCCAGCAGTGGGACAGTCAACTATGGCTACACCTTC
-	TRBV2	TRBJ2-5	CASGQSGETQYF	TGTGCCAGCGGACAAAGTGGGGAGACCCAGTACTTC
-	TRBV28	TRBJ2-3	CASKGEDTQYF	TGTGCCAGTAAAGGGGAAGATACGCAGTATTTT
TRBD1	TRBV11-1	TRBJ1-3	CASSWRQGFGNTIYF	TGTGCCAGCAGCTGGAGACAGGGGTTCGGAAACACCATATATTTT
-	TRBV5-6	TRBJ2-7	CASSLGSREQYF	TGTGCCAGCAGCTTGGGAAGCCGCGAGCAGTACTTC
TRBD2	TRBV9	TRBJ2-2	CASSQWDYPTGELFF	TGTGCCAGCAGCCAATGGGACTACCCCACCGGGGAGCTGTTTTTT
TRBD2	TRBV18	TRBJ2-3	CASSPWTSESDTQYF	TGTGCCAGCTCACCATGGACTAGCGAATCAGATACGCAGTATTTT
TRBD1	TRBV7-2	TRBJ1-1	CASSPWARGTEAFF	TGTGCCAGCAGCCCTTGGGCCAGGGGGACTGAAGCTTTCTTT
TRBD2	TRBV5-1	TRBJ2-2	CASSLIAGGTGELFF	TGCGCCAGCAGCCTGATAGCGGGGGGCACCGGGGAGCTGTTTTTT
-	TRBV4-2	TRBJ1-2	CASSQYLAGTSNNYGYTF	TGTGCCAGCAGCCAATACCTCGCCGGGACAAGTAATAACTATGGCTACACCTTC
-	TRBV7-9	TRBJ1-3	CASSAALNTIYF	TGTGCCAGCAGTGCGGCCTTAAACACCATATATTTT